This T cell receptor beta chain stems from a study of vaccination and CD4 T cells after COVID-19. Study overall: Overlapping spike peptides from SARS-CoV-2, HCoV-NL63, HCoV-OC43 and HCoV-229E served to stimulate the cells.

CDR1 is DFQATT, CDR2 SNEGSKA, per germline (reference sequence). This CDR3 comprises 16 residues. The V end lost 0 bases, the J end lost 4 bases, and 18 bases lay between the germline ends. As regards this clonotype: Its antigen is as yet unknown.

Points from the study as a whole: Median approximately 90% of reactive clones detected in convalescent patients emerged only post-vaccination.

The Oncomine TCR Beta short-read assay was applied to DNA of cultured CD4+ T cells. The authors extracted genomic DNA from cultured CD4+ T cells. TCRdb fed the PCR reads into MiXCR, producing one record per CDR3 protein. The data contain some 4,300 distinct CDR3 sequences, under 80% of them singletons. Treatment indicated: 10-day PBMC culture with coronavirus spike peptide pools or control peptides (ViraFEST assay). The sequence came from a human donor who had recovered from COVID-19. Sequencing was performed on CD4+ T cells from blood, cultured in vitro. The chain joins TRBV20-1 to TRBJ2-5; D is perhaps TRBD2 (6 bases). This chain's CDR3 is CSARDLVTRGGETQYF. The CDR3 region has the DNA TGCAGTGCTAGAGATCTAGTGACGAGGGGAGGAGAGACCCAGTACTTC.